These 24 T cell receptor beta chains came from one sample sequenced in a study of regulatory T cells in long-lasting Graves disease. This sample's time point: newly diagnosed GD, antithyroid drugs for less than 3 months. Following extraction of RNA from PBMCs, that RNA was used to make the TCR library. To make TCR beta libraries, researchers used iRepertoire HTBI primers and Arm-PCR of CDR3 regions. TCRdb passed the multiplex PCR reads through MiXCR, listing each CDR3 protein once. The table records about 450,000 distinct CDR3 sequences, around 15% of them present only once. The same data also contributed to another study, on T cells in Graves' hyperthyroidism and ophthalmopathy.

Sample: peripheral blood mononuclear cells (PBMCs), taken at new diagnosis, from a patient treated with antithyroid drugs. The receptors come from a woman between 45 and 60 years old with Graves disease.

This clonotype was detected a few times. Written as DNA, the CDR3 is TGTGCCATCGGGGGTGGGGGGTCCGTAAGCTCCTACAATGAGCAGTTCTTC. Translating it yields CAIGGGGSVSSYNEQFF. V usage is TRBV10-3 and J usage is TRBJ2-1; weak D call: TRBD2 (6 bases). CDR1 is ENHRY, CDR2 SYGVKD, per germline. Trimming cost V 8 bases and J 0 bases, with 20 bases left between them. CDR3 length equals 17 residues.

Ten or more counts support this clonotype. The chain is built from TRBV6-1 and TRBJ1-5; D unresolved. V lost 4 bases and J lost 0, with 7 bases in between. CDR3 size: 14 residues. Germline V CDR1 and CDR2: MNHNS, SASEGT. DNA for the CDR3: TGTGCCAGCAGTGCTTATTATAGCAATCAGCCCCAGCATTTT. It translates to CASSAYYSNQPQHF.

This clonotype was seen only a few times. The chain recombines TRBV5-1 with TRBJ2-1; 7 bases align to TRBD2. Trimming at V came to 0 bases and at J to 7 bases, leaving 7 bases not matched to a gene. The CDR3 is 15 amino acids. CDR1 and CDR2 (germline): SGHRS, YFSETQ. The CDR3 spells CASSLAGPGGNEQFF. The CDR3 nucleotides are TGCGCCAGCAGCTTGGCCGGGCCGGGGGGAAATGAGCAGTTCTTC.

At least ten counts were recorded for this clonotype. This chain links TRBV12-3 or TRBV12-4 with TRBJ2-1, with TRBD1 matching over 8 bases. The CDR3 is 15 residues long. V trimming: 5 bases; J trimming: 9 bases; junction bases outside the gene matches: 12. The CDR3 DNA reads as TGTGCCAGCAGTCCCGGACAGGGAACATTTGCTGAGCAGTTCTTC. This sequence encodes CASSPGQGTFAEQFF.

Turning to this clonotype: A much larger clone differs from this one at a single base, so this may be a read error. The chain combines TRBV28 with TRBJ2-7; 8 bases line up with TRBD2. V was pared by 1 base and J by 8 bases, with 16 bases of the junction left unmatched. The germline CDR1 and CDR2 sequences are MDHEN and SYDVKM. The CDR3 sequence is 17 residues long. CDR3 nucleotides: TGTGCCAGCAGTTTATCCCCAATAGCGGGATTTGTCGACAAGCAGTACTTC. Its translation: CASSLSPIAGFVDKQYF.

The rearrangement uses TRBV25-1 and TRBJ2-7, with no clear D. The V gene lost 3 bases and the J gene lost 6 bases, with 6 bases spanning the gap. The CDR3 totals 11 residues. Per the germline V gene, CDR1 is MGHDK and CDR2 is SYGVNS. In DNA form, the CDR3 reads TGTGCCAGCAGTGATTTGGCCGAGCAGTACTTC. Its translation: CASSDLAEQYF.

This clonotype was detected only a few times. CDR3 amino acids: CASSPRRGGTSGRLGETQYF. As DNA, the CDR3 is TGTGCCAGCAGCCCCAGGAGGGGCGGGACTAGCGGGAGGTTGGGAGAGACCCAGTACTTC. The chain has TRBV7-8 and TRBJ2-5; 15 bases align to TRBD2. Germline values: CDR1 SGHVS, CDR2 FQNEAQ. This CDR3 spans 20 amino acids. V was clipped by 5 bases and J by 4 bases; unmatched bases: 17.

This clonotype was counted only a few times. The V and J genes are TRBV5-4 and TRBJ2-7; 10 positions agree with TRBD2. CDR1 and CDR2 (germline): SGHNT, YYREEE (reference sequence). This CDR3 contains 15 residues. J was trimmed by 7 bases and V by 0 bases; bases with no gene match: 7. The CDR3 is CASSLESGRAVEQYF. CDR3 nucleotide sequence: TGTGCCAGCAGCTTGGAGAGCGGGAGGGCCGTAGAGCAGTACTTC.

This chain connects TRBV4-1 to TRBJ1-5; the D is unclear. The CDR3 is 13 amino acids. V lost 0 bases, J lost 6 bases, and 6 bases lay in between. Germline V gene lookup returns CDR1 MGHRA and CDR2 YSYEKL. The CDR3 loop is CASSQDRAQPQHF. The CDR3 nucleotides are TGCGCCAGCAGCCAAGACAGAGCTCAGCCCCAGCATTTT.

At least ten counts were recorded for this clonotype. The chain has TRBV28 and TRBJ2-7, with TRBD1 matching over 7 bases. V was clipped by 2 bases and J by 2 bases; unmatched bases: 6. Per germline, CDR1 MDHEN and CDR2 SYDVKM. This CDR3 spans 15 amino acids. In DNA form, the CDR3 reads TGTGCCAGCAGTTTAAAGGGACAGTACCCCTACGAGCAGTACTTC. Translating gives CASSLKGQYPYEQYF. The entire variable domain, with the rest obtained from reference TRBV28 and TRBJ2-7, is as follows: DVKVTQSSRYLVKRTGEKVFLECVQDMDHENMFWYRQDPGLGLRLIYFSYDVKMKEKGDIPEGYSVSREKKERFSLILESASTNQTSMYLCASSLKGQYPYEQYFGPGTRLTVT.

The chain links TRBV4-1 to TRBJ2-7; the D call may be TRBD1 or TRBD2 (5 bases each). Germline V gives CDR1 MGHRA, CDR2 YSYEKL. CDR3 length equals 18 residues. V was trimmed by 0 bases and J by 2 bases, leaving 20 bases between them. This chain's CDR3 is CASSQESQGDWAPYEQYF. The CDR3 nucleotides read TGCGCCAGCAGCCAAGAGAGCCAGGGAGACTGGGCTCCCTACGAGCAGTACTTC.

The CDR3 DNA reads TGCAGCGTAGGAACAGGAGACTATGGCTACACCTTC. It yields the protein CSVGTGDYGYTF. The rearrangement uses TRBV29-1 and TRBJ1-2; tentative D call: TRBD1 (5 bases). Germline V gene sequence: CDR1 SQVTM, CDR2 ANQGSEA. The CDR3 sequence is 12 residues long. Trimming stripped 6 bases from V and 3 bases from J, with 11 bases between.

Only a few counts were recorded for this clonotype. CDR3 bases: TGTGCCAGCTCACCACCGAGCAGCCTGAACACCGGGGAGCTGTTTTTT. Residues: CASSPPSSLNTGELFF. The gene calls are TRBV18 and TRBJ2-2, with unresolved D. Germline CDR1 KGHSH, CDR2 LQKENI. This CDR3 has 16 amino acids. V was cut by 0 bases and J by 1 base, with 9 bases left in between.

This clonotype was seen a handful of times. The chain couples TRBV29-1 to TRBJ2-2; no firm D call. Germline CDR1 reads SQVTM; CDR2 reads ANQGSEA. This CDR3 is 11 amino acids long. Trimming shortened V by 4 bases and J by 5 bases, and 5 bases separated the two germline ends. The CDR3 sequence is CSVARTGELFF. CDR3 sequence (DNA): TGCAGCGTTGCCCGTACCGGGGAGCTGTTTTTT.

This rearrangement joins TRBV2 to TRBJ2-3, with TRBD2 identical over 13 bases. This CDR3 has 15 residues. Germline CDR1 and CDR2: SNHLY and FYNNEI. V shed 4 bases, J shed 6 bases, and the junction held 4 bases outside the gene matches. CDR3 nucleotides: TGTGCCAGCAGTGGGACTAGCGGGAGCAAGGATACGCAGTATTTT. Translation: CASSGTSGSKDTQYF.

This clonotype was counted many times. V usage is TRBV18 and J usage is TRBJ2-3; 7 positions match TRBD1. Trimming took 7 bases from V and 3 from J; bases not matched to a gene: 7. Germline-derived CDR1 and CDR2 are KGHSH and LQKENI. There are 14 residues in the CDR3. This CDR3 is CASWRGQVTDTQYF. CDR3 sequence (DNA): TGTGCCAGCTGGAGAGGACAGGTGACAGATACGCAGTATTTT.

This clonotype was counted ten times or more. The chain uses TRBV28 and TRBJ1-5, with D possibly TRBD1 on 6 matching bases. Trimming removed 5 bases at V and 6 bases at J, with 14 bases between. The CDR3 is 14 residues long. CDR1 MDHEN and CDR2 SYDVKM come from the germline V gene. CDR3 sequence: CASSPWTVAQPQHF. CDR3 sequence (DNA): TGTGCCAGCAGTCCCTGGACAGTGGCTCAGCCCCAGCATTTT. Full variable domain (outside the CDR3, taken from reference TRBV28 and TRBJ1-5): DVKVTQSSRYLVKRTGEKVFLECVQDMDHENMFWYRQDPGLGLRLIYFSYDVKMKEKGDIPEGYSVSREKKERFSLILESASTNQTSMYLCASSPWTVAQPQHFGDGTRLSIL.

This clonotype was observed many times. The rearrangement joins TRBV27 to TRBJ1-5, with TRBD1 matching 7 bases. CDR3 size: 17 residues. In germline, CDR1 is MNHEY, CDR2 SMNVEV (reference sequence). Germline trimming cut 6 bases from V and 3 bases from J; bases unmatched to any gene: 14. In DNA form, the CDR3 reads TGTGCCAGCAGACCAGTCCACTCGGGACAGTTCAATCAGCCCCAGCATTTT. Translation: CASRPVHSGQFNQPQHF.

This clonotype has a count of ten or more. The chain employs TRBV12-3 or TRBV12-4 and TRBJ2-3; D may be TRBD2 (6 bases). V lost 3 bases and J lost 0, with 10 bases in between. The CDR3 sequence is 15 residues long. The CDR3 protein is CASSFTSLSTDTQYF. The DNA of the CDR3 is TGTGCCAGCAGTTTCACTAGCTTAAGCACAGATACGCAGTATTTT.

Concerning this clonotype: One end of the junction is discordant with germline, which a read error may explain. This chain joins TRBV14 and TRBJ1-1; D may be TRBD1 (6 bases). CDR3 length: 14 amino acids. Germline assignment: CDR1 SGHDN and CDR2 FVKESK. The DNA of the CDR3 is TGTACCAGCAGCCGCGACAGGCTGAACACTGAAGCTTTCTTT. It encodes CTSSRDRLNTEAFF.

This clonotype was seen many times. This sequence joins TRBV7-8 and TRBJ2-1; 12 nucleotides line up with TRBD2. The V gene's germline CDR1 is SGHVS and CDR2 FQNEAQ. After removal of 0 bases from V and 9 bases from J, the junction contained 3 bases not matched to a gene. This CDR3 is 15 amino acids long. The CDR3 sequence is CASSLAASGRVEQFF. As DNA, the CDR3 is TGTGCCAGCAGCTTAGCGGCTAGCGGGAGGGTTGAGCAGTTCTTC.

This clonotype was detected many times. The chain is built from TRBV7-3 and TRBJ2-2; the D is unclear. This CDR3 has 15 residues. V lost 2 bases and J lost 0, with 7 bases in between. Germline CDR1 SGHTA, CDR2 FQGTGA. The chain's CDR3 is CASSLVGANTGELFF. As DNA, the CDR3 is TGTGCCAGCAGCTTAGTTGGTGCGAACACCGGGGAGCTGTTTTTT.

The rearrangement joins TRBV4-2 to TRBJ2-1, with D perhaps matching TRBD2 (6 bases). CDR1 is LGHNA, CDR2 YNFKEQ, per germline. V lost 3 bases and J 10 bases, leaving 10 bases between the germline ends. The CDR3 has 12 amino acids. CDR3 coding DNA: TGTGCCAGCAGCCAGGGGCGGGGCGAGCAGTTCTTC. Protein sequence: CASSQGRGEQFF.

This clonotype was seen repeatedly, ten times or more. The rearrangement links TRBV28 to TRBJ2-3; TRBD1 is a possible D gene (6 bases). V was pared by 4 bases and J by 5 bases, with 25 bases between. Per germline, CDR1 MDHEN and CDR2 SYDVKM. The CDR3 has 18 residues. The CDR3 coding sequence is TGTGCCAGCAGTTCCCCTAGGACCAGCGGAACCAGGGGAGATACGCAGTATTTT. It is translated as CASSSPRTSGTRGDTQYF. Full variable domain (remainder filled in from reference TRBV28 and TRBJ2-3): DVKVTQSSRYLVKRTGEKVFLECVQDMDHENMFWYRQDPGLGLRLIYFSYDVKMKEKGDIPEGYSVSREKKERFSLILESASTNQTSMYLCASSSPRTSGTRGDTQYFGPGTRLTVL.